This entry concerns a single T cell receptor (beta chain). The antigen remains undetermined. With each sample, at least 5 micrograms of total RNA were extracted. PCR was performed a second time for about 6 to 12 cycles using a sample-barcoded 5' primer and a J-beta primer mix. A single record per CDR3 protein comes from TCRdb applying MiXCR to the 5' RACE reads. The data show hundreds of thousands of distinct CDR3 sequences, about 28% seen once. The data originate from a study of blood T cells in healthy people across ages. CDR1 and CDR2 (germline): MNHEY, SMNVEV (reference sequence). The J segment lost 4 bases and the V segment lost 4 bases, leaving 3 bases of the junction unmatched. This CDR3 spans 14 amino acids. General observations from the study: There were more naive CD4+ cells and higher diversity in long-lived donors than in aged donors.

Sequencing input: blood. V and J are TRBV27 and TRBJ1-2; 10 bases line up with TRBD1. The source of this sequence is a woman of 80 years or more in good health. This CDR3 is CASSWGQGFYGYTF. The CDR3 nucleotides read TGTGCCAGCAGTTGGGGACAGGGGTTCTATGGCTACACCTTC.